At least ten counts were recorded for the clone carrying this T cell receptor beta chain. Its antigen remains unidentified. The CDR3 spans 16 residues. Per germline, CDR1 MGHRA and CDR2 YSYEKL. The V and J ends lost 0 bases and 7 bases respectively, with 15 bases between them. The entry originates in a study of Graves' ophthalmopathy and Graves' hyperthyroidism. RNA served as the template for amplifying TCR beta CDR3 regions. First-round RT-PCR relied on HTBI primers, and a second-round multiplex PCR came next. Using its own MiXCR run on the multiplex PCR reads, TCRdb lists one record per CDR3 protein. Of around 590,000 distinct CDR3 sequences in the sample, roughly 40% are singletons; the top ten hold roughly 4.5%. Findings and caveats of the study: The authors also found most expanded thyroid clonotypes above 0.001 frequency in blood.

Clinical symptoms, serum thyroxine, TRAb, thyroid ultrasound and orbital computed tomography formed the basis of diagnosis. What was sequenced was peripheral blood or thyroid tissue (not recorded which). The chain links TRBV4-1 to TRBJ1-4; D unresolved. The sequence was collected from an adult man with Graves' hyperthyroidism. CDR3 sequence reads: CASSQEGYPTTEKLFF. In DNA form, the CDR3 reads TGCGCCAGCAGCCAAGAAGGGTATCCGACGACTGAAAAACTGTTTTTT.